This entry describes one T cell receptor beta chain. Original data processing: Amplification from reference gene primers served as the basis for estimated nucleated cell counts. Using immunoSEQ multiplex PCR, the repertoire was profiled, and TCRdb retains in-frame clones only, with some absent. D and trimming were read from the DNA, whereas the V and J calls and clone size are those reported in that table. The table records 110,000 to 150,000 clones, 70% to 90% of them present only once. These data originate in a study of blood T cell repertoires in COVID-19. Study as a whole: Collection of acute and convalescent COVID-19 samples took place in the United States, Italy and Spain.

Germline trimming cut 8 bases from V and 2 bases from J; bases unmatched to any gene: 9. CDR3 size: 14 residues. Germline assignment: CDR1 MNHEY and CDR2 SMNVEV (reference sequence). The chain carries TRBV27 and TRBJ2-7, with 7 nucleotides matching TRBD2. The sequence came from a man between 65 and 85 years old with acute or convalescent COVID-19. Sequences were obtained from peripheral blood. The DNA of the CDR3 is TGTGCCAGCTGGGGCTGGGGGGGAACCTACGAGCAGTACTTC. Translating it yields CASWGWGGTYEQYF.